Listed here is a single TCR beta chain. Antigen unknown. Per the germline V gene, CDR1 is SGHRS and CDR2 is YFSETQ. The CDR3 runs 18 residues. Trimming shortened V by 1 base and J by 1 base, and 20 bases separated the two germline ends. This sample is part of a study of identical twins. Whole-study findings and limits: Part of the zero-insertion signal could reflect confounding by invariant MAIT and iNKT cells. Fewer insertions were carried by abundant cord blood beta clonotypes, but none was seen in memory repertoires.

Each CDR3 protein is one row after TCRdb ran MiXCR on the 5' RACE reads. The repertoire holds fewer than 650,000 distinct CDR3 sequences, with approximately 10% as singletons. This sample was also put to use in a study of yellow fever vaccine responses in identical twins. That report notes: Reportedly, the response of twins' T cells to the vaccine seemed partly convergent, partly personalized.

This chain joins TRBV5-1 and TRBJ1-1; the D gene is possibly TRBD1 (5 bases). Sequenced: PBMCs. The sequence was collected from a young woman in good health. The CDR3 here is CASSLLGLQGLGNTEAFF. CDR3 coding DNA: TGCGCCAGCAGCTTGCTTGGTTTGCAGGGCCTGGGGAACACTGAAGCTTTCTTT.